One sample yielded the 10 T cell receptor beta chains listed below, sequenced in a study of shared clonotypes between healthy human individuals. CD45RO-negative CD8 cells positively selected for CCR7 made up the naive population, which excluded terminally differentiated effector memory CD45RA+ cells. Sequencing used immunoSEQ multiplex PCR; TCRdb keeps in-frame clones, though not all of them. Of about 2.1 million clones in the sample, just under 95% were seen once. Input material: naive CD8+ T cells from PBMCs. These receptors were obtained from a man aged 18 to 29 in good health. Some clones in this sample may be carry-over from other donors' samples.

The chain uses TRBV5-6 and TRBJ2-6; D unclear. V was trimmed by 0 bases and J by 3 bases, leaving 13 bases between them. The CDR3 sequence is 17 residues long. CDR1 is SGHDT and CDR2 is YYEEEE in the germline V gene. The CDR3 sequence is CASSLVRARYGANVLTF. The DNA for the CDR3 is TGTGCCAGCAGCTTGGTTAGGGCGCGGTATGGGGCCAACGTCCTGACTTTC.

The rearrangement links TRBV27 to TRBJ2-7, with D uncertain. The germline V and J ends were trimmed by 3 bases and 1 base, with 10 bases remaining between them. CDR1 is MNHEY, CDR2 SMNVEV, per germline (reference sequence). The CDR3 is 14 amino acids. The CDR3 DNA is TGTGCCAGCAGTTTGCGGTATTCGTCCTACGAGCAGTACTTC. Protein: CASSLRYSSYEQYF.

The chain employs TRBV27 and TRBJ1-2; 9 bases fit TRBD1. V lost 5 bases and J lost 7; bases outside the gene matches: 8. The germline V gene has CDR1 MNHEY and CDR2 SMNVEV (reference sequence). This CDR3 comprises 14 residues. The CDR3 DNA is TGTGCCAGCAGTACAGACAGGGGGGCATCTGGCTACACCTTC. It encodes CASSTDRGASGYTF.

CDR3 nucleotides: TGTGCCAGCAGTTACCCTGAGGGAGACTATGGCTACACCTTC. This encodes CASSYPEGDYGYTF. The V call is TRBV6-6, the J call TRBJ1-2; no clear D gene. V was trimmed by 2 bases and J by 3 bases, leaving 10 bases between them. Germline loops: CDR1 MNHNY, CDR2 SVGAGI (reference sequence). The CDR3 consists of 14 residues.

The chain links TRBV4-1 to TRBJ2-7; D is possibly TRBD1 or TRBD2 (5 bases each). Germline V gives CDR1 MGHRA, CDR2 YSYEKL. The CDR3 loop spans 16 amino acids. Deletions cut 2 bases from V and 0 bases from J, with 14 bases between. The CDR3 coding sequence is TGCGCCAGCAGCCAATCCGGGGCACAGACCTCCTACGAGCAGTACTTC. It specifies CASSQSGAQTSYEQYF.

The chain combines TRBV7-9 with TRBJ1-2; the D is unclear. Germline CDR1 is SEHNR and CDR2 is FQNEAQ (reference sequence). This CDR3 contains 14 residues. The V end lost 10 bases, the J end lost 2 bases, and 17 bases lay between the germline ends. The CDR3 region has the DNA TGTGCCAACACGAATCCGAACAGCAACTATGGCTACACCTTC. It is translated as CANTNPNSNYGYTF.

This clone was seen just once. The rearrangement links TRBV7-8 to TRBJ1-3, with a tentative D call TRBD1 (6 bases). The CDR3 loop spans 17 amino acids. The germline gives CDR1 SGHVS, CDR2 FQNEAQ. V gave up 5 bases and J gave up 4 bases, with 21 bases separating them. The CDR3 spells CASSGGWGAPGGNTIYF. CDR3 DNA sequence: TGTGCCAGCAGCGGCGGGTGGGGGGCCCCTGGCGGAAACACCATATATTTT.

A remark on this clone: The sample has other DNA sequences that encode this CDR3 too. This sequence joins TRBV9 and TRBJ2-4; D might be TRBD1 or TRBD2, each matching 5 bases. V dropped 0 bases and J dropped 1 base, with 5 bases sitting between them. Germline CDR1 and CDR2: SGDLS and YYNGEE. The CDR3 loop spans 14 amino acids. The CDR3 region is CASSVGGAKNIQYF. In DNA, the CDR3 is TGTGCCAGCAGCGTAGGGGGGGCCAAAAACATTCAGTACTTC.

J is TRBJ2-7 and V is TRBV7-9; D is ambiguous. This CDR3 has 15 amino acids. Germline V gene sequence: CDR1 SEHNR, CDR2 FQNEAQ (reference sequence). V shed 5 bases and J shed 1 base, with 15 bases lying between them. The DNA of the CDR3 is TGTGCCAGCAGCCTACCGACCCCAAGGTCCTACGAGCAGTACTTC. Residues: CASSLPTPRSYEQYF.

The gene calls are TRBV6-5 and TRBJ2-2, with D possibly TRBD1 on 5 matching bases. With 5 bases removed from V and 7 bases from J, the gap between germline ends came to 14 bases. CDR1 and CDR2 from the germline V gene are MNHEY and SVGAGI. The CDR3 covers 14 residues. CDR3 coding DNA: TGTGCCAGCAGTGAGACAGAGGCCGACGGGGAGCTGTTTTTT. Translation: CASSETEADGELFF.